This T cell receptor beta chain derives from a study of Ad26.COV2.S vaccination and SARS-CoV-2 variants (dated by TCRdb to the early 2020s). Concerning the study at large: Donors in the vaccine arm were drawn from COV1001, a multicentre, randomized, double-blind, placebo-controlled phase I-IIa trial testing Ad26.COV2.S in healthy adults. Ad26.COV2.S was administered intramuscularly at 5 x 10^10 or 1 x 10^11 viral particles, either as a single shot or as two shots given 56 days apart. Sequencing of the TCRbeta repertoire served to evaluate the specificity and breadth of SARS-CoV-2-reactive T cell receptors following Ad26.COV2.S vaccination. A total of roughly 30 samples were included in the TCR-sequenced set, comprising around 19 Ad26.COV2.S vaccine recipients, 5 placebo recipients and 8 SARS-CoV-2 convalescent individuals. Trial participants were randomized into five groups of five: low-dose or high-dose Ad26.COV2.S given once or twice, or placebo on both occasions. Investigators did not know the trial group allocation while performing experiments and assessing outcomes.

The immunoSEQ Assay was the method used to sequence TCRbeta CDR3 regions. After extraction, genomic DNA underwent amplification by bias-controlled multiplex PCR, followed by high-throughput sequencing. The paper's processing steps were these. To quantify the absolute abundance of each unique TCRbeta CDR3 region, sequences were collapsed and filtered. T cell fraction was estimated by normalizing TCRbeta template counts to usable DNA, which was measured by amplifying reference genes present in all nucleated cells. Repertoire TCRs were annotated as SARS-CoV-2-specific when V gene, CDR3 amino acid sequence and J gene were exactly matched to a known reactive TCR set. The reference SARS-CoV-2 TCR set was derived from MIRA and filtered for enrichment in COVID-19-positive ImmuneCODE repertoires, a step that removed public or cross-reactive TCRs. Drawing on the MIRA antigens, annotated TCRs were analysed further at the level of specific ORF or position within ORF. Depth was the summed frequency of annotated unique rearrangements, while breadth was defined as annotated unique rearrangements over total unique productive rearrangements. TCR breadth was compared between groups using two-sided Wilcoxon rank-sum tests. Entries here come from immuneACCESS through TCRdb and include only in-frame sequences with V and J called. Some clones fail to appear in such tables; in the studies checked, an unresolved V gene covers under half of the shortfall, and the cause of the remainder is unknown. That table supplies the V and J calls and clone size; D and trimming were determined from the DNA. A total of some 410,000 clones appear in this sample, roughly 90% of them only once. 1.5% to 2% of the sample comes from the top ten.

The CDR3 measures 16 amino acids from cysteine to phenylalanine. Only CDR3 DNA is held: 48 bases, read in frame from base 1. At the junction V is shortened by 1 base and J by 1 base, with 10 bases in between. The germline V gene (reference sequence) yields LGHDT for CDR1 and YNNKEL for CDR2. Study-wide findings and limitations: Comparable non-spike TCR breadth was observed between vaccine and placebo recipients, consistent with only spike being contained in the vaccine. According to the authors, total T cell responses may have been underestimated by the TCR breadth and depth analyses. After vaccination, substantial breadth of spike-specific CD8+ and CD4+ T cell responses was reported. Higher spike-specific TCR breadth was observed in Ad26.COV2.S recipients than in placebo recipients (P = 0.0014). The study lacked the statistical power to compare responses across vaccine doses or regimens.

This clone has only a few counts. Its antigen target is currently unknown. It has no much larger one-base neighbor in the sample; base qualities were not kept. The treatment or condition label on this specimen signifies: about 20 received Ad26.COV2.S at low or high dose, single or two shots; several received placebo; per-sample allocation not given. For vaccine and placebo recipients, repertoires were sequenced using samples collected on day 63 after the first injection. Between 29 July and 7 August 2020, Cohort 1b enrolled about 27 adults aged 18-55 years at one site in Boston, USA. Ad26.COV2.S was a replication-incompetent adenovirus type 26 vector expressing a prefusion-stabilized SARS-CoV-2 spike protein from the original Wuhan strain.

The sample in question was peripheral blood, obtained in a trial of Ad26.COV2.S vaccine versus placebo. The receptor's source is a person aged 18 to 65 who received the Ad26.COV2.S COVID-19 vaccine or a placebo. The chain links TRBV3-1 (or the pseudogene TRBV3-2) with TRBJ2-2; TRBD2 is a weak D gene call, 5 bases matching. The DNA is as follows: TGTGCCAGCAGCCAAGTCACGGGGAAGAACACCGGGGAGCTGTTTTTT. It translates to CASSQVTGKNTGELFF.